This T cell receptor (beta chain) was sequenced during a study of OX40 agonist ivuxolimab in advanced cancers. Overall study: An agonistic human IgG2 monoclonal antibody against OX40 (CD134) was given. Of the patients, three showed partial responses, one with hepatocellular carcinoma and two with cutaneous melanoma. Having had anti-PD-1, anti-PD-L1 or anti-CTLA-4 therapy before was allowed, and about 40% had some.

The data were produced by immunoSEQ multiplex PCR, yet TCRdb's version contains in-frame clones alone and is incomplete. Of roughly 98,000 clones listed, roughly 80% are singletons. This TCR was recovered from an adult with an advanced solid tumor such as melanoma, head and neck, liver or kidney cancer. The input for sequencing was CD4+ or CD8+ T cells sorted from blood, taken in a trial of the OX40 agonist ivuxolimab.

This CDR3 is CASSRGQGHGYTF. CDR3 DNA: TGTGCCAGCAGCCGAGGACAGGGGCATGGCTACACCTTC. The chain is built from TRBV27 and TRBJ1-2; 9 bases fit TRBD1. Trimming took 6 bases from V and 6 from J; bases not matched to a gene: 5. The CDR3 length is 13 residues. Germline assignment: CDR1 MNHEY and CDR2 SMNVEV (reference sequence).